Listed here are 24 T cell receptor beta chains from one sample, sequenced in a study of cytomegalovirus exposure and HLA in healthy donors. This table comes from immunoSEQ multiplex PCR, and its TCRdb copy is limited to in-frame clones, with some not included. The sample shows more than 110,000 clones, 86% of them seen only once. Sequenced: PBMCs. The receptor source for this set is a young man in good health and CMV-seronegative.

V usage is TRBV7-9 and J usage is TRBJ2-1; D remains ambiguous. V lost 5 bases and J lost 12, with 14 bases in between. This CDR3 comprises 12 residues. Germline CDR1 is SEHNR and CDR2 is FQNEAQ (reference sequence). The CDR3 DNA sequence: TGTGCCAGCAGCCTAAAAATAACGTGGCAGTTCTTC. Encoded protein: CASSLKITWQFF.

The chain links TRBV7-2 to TRBJ2-7, with 8 bases matching TRBD2. Germline CDR1 is SGHTA and CDR2 is FQGNSA. V trimming: 4 bases; J trimming: 6 bases; junction bases outside the gene matches: 5. CDR3 size: 13 residues. Here the CDR3 reads CASSSGGHGEQYF. The CDR3 DNA reads TGTGCCAGCAGCTCGGGGGGGCACGGCGAGCAGTACTTC.

The chain employs TRBV21-1 and TRBJ2-7; TRBD1 reflects the table's D call only, with no check against the DNA. TRBV21-1 is a pseudogene locus. This CDR3 region has 12 residues. CDR3 nucleotides: TGTGCCAGGGGTACAGGGCCCTACGAGCAGTACTTC. It translates to CARGTGPYEQYF.

The gene calls are TRBV7-9 and TRBJ1-6, with D perhaps matching TRBD1 (5 bases). The CDR3 is 14 amino acids. The germline V gene encodes CDR1 SEHNR and CDR2 FQNEAQ (reference sequence). Trimming shortened V by 3 bases and J by 10 bases, and 13 bases separated the two germline ends. The CDR3 loop reads CASSFTTVASPLHF. The CDR3, as DNA: TGTGCCAGCAGCTTCACGACAGTTGCCTCACCCCTCCACTTT.

This chain joins TRBV5-5 and TRBJ1-6; 9 nucleotides line up with TRBD1. This CDR3 spans 18 amino acids. Trimming took 3 bases from V and 0 from J; bases not matched to a gene: 7. Germline V lookup: CDR1 SGHKS, CDR2 YYEKEE (reference sequence). CDR3 nucleotide sequence: TGTGCCAGCAGCTGGAGGACAGGGGCCGTCTCCTATAATTCACCCCTCCACTTT. Its protein product is CASSWRTGAVSYNSPLHF.

The gene calls are TRBV11-2 and TRBJ2-7; 8 nucleotides align to TRBD1. CDR1 and CDR2 from the germline V gene are SGHAT and FQNNGV. This CDR3 comprises 13 residues. The junction had 2 bases not matched to a gene; V was cut back by 5 bases and J by 2 bases. The chain's CDR3 is CASSPDRAYEQYF. The CDR3 region has the DNA TGTGCCAGCAGCCCGGACAGGGCCTACGAGCAGTACTTC.

This sequence joins TRBV2 and TRBJ1-4; tentatively, D is TRBD1 (5 bases). This CDR3 spans 12 amino acids. V was clipped by 1 base and J by 8 bases, with 5 bases between them. The V gene's germline CDR1 is SNHLY and CDR2 FYNNEI. For the CDR3, the DNA is TGTGCCAGCAGTGAAGAGGGGGAAAAACTGTTTTTT. Its protein is CASSEEGEKLFF.

The chain joins TRBV4-1 to TRBJ2-7; 8 bases fit TRBD1. Trimming took 1 base from V and 2 from J; bases not matched to a gene: 7. Per the germline V gene, CDR1 is MGHRA and CDR2 is YSYEKL. The CDR3 consists of 16 residues. The CDR3 nucleotides read TGCGCCAGCAGCCAAGTTGTCCGGGACAGGCCCTACGAGCAGTACTTC. Its protein is CASSQVVRDRPYEQYF.

The V gene is TRBV30, the J gene TRBJ2-7; TRBD2 matches at 8 bases. Germline lookup yields CDR1 GTSNPN and CDR2 SVGIG (reference sequence). After removal of 0 bases from V and 5 bases from J, the junction contained 12 bases not matched to a gene. The CDR3 is made up of 16 amino acids. CDR3 sequence reads: CAWSVREAGGPHEQYF. The CDR3 coding sequence is TGTGCCTGGAGTGTAAGAGAGGCGGGAGGCCCCCACGAGCAGTACTTC. Combining the CDR3 with reference TRBV30 and TRBJ2-7 gives the whole variable domain SQTIHQWPATLVQPVGSPLSLECTVEGTSNPNLYWYRQAAGRGLQLLFYSVGIGQISSEVPQNLSASRPQDRQFILSSKKLLLSDSGFYLCAWSVREAGGPHEQYFGPGTRLTVT.

V is TRBV15 and J is TRBJ1-4; D is ambiguous. The CDR3 loop spans 11 amino acids. The germline V gene encodes CDR1 LNHNV and CDR2 YYDKDF (reference sequence). Trimming cost V 5 bases and J 8 bases, with 6 bases left between them. CDR3 sequence (DNA): TGTGCCACCAGCGGTACAGAAAAACTGTTTTTT. This gives the protein CATSGTEKLFF.

This chain joins TRBV5-4 and TRBJ1-1; D remains ambiguous. Germline CDR1 and CDR2: SGHNT and YYREEE (reference sequence). Trimming cost V 0 bases and J 3 bases, with 12 bases left between them. The CDR3 length is 15 residues. For the CDR3, the DNA is TGTGCCAGCAGCTTGGCCGCCGGGGTCGACACTGAAGCTTTCTTT. Protein sequence: CASSLAAGVDTEAFF. Drawing the rest from reference TRBV5-4 and TRBJ1-1, the complete variable domain is ETGVTQSPTHLIKTRGQQVTLRCSSQSGHNTVSWYQQALGQGPQFIFQYYREEENGRGNFPPRFSGLQFPNYSSELNVNALELDDSALYLCASSLAAGVDTEAFFGQGTRLTVV.

The V call is TRBV19, the J call TRBJ1-4; 9 bases are a match to TRBD1. Losses at the gene ends were 6 bases for V and 7 bases for J; bases not matched to a gene: 12. In germline, CDR1 is LNHDA, CDR2 SQIVND (reference sequence). This CDR3 has 16 amino acids. CDR3 sequence reads: CASSPRGGTGREKLFF. For the CDR3, the DNA is TGTGCCAGTAGCCCCCGGGGGGGGACAGGGCGTGAAAAACTGTTTTTT.

This sequence joins TRBV5-7 and TRBJ2-7, with TRBD1 identical over 9 bases. TRBV5-7 falls under the ORF class, with uncertain function. Trimming took 4 bases from V and 2 from J; bases not matched to a gene: 7. The CDR3 is 15 residues long. Written as DNA, the CDR3 is TGTGCCAGCAGCCCCGACAGGGGGAGACCCTACGAGCAGTACTTC. This translates into CASSPDRGRPYEQYF.

The chain recombines TRBV19 with TRBJ1-6, with a tentative D call TRBD1 (5 bases). The CDR3 loop spans 13 amino acids. Germline V CDR1 and CDR2: LNHDA, SQIVND (reference sequence). Trimming removed 4 bases at V and 10 bases at J, with 11 bases between. The CDR3 DNA sequence: TGTGCCAGTAGTACCGAACAGGAATCACCCCTCCACTTT. The encoded protein is CASSTEQESPLHF.

V gene TRBV6-5 combines with J gene TRBJ2-3; TRBD2 matches 11 bases. The CDR3 runs to 16 residues. The trim removed 2 bases at V and 3 bases at J, leaving 4 bases unmatched. The germline V gene encodes CDR1 MNHEY and CDR2 SVGAGI. The CDR3 DNA is TGTGCCAGCAGTTACGGACTAGCGGGCGGGACAGATACGCAGTATTTT. The encoded protein is CASSYGLAGGTDTQYF.

This clone came up once. The CDR3 is CASSSQGSKSYNEQFF. Here the CDR3 DNA reads TGTGCCAGCAGTTCCCAAGGGAGTAAGTCCTACAATGAGCAGTTCTTC. V usage is TRBV28 and J usage is TRBJ2-1; D might be TRBD2 (5 bases). The germline V gene has CDR1 MDHEN and CDR2 SYDVKM. CDR3 size: 16 residues. Between the trimmed V and J ends, which lost 4 bases and 1 base, there was a span of 14 bases. Variable domain in full (rest from reference TRBV28 and TRBJ2-1): DVKVTQSSRYLVKRTGEKVFLECVQDMDHENMFWYRQDPGLGLRLIYFSYDVKMKEKGDIPEGYSVSREKKERFSLILESASTNQTSMYLCASSSQGSKSYNEQFFGPGTRLTVL.

The CDR3 DNA sequence: TGTGCCTGGACGGCGGGAGGTCCCTACGAGCAGTACTTC. As protein: CAWTAGGPYEQYF. The V gene is TRBV30, the J gene TRBJ2-7; 8 nucleotides match TRBD2. The V gene's germline CDR1 is GTSNPN and CDR2 SVGIG (reference sequence). The CDR3 consists of 13 residues. With 4 bases clipped from V and 2 bases from J, the junction kept 4 bases outside the gene matches.

This chain uses TRBV7-8 with TRBJ2-7; D may be TRBD2 (6 bases). There are 14 residues in the CDR3. Germline V lookup: CDR1 SGHVS, CDR2 FQNEAQ. V lost 2 bases and J 2 bases, leaving 10 bases between the germline ends. DNA of the CDR3: TGTGCCAGCAGCTTACGTCGGGGGACCTACGAGCAGTACTTC. This gives the protein CASSLRRGTYEQYF.

The genes are TRBV11-2 and TRBJ2-3, with D possibly matching TRBD2 (5 bases). V was cut by 2 bases and J by 0 bases, with 15 bases left in between. Germline CDR1 is SGHAT and CDR2 is FQNNGV. This CDR3 is 17 amino acids long. The CDR3 bases are TGTGCCAGCAGCTTACCCGTCAGCGGTGTCAGCACAGATACGCAGTATTTT. This gives the protein CASSLPVSGVSTDTQYF.

This chain connects TRBV19 to TRBJ2-1, with D possibly TRBD2 on 6 matching bases. The CDR3 contains 15 residues. Germline loops: CDR1 LNHDA, CDR2 SQIVND (reference sequence). Trimming removed 7 bases from V and 6 bases from J, with 19 bases in between. The CDR3 loop is CASTRDSSPPNEQFF. DNA of the CDR3: TGTGCCAGTACCCGGGACTCGTCCCCGCCCAATGAGCAGTTCTTC.

This chain connects TRBV5-1 to TRBJ2-3; 9 nucleotides agree with TRBD2. Per the germline V gene, CDR1 is SGHRS and CDR2 is YFSETQ. CDR3 length: 18 amino acids. The V and J ends lost 4 bases and 4 bases, in that order; junction bases with no gene match: 16. The CDR3 loop reads CASSPTPGGGGLSDTQYF. The CDR3 coding sequence is TGCGCCAGCAGCCCTACCCCGGGCGGGGGGGGCCTATCAGATACGCAGTATTTT.

The J gene is TRBJ2-1, the V gene TRBV6-5; a possible D gene is TRBD1 (5 bases). V lost 5 bases and J lost 8, with 16 bases in between. The CDR3 is made up of 14 amino acids. Germline assignment: CDR1 MNHEY and CDR2 SVGAGI. The CDR3 nucleotides read TGTGCCAGCAGTCCACGCGGTAGCAGGGATGAGCAGTTCTTC. Its protein is CASSPRGSRDEQFF.

This chain joins TRBV5-1 and TRBJ2-5; 9 bases are a match to TRBD1. CDR3 length: 16 residues. Germline V CDR1 and CDR2: SGHRS, YFSETQ. Losses at the gene ends were 0 bases for V and 5 bases for J; bases not matched to a gene: 8. CDR3 in DNA: TGCGCCAGCAGCTTGGAGGGACAGGGCACGAGGGAGACCCAGTACTTC. Protein: CASSLEGQGTRETQYF.

The chain carries TRBV6-1 and TRBJ1-3; 7 bases map to TRBD1. This CDR3 spans 15 amino acids. Trimming at V came to 3 bases and at J to 6 bases, leaving 8 bases not matched to a gene. From germline, CDR1 is MNHNS and CDR2 SASEGT. The CDR3 DNA sequence: TGTGCCAGCAGTGATATTGTCAGGGGGATAAACACCATATATTTT. As protein: CASSDIVRGINTIYF.